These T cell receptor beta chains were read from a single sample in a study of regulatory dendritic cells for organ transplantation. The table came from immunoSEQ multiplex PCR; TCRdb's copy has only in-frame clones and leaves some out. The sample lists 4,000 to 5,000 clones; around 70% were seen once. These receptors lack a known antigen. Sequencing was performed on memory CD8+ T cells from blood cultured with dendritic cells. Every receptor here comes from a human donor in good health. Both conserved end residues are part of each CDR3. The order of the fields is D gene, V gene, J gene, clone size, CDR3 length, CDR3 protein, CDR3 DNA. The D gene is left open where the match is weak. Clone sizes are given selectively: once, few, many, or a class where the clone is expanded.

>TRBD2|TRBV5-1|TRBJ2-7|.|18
CASSLGLAGGGVAYEQYF
TGCGCCAGCAGCTTGGGACTAGCGGGAGGAGGGGTAGCCTACGAGCAGTACTTC
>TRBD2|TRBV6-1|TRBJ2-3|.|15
CASSAGAGGSDTQYF
TGTGCCAGCAGTGCTGGGGCGGGAGGATCGGATACGCAGTATTTT
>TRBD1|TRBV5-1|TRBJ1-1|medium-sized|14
CASTYRGMNTEAFF
TGCGCCAGCACCTACAGGGGGATGAACACTGAAGCTTTCTTT
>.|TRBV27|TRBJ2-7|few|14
CASSLGPASYEQYF
TGTGCCAGCAGTTTAGGTCCAGCCTCCTACGAGCAGTACTTC
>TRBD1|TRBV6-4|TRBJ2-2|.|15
CASSEETGGTGELFF
TGTGCCAGCAGTGAGGAGACAGGGGGAACCGGGGAGCTGTTTTTT
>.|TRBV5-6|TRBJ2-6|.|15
CASSFFSSGANVLTF
TGTGCCAGCAGCTTTTTCTCGTCCGGGGCCAACGTCCTGACTTTC
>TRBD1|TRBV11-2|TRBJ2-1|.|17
CASNWRTGTGKNNEQFF
TGTGCCAGCAACTGGAGGACCGGGACAGGGAAAAACAATGAGCAGTTCTTC
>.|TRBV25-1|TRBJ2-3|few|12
CASETGPGTQYF
TGTGCCAGCGAGACAGGCCCAGGTACGCAGTATTTT
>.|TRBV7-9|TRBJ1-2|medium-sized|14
CASSLDGILYGYTF
TGTGCCAGCAGCTTAGACGGGATCCTCTATGGCTACACCTTC
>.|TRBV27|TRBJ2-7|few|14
CASSSLVSNYEQYF
TGTGCCAGCAGTTCCCTGGTCAGCAACTACGAGCAGTACTTC
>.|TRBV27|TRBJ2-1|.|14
CASSRLGTYNEQFF
TGTGCCAGCAGTCGACTAGGAACCTACAATGAGCAGTTCTTC
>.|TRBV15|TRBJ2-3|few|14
CATSGNRDTDTQYF
TGTGCCACCAGCGGAAACAGGGACACAGATACGCAGTATTTT
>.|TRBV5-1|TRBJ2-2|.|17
CASSLHTPDRSGGELFF
TGCGCCAGCAGCTTACATACTCCCGACAGGTCGGGCGGGGAGCTGTTTTTT
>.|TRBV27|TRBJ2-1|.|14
CASGDFDNINEQFF
TGTGCCAGCGGTGACTTTGACAACATAAATGAGCAGTTCTTC
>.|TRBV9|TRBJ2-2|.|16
CASTPEGGTDTGELFF
TGTGCCAGCACCCCCGAGGGCGGAACGGACACCGGGGAGCTGTTTTTT
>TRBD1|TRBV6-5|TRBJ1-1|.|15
CASSYSTGLNTEAFF
TGTGCCAGCAGTTACTCGACAGGGTTGAACACTGAAGCTTTCTTT
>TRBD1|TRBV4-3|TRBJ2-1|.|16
CASSEGGTGHYNEQFF
TGCGCCAGCAGCGAAGGGGGGACAGGGCATTACAATGAGCAGTTCTTC
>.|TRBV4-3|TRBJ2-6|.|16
CASSQDGGGGANVLTF
TGCGCCAGCAGCCAAGACGGAGGGGGTGGGGCCAACGTCCTGACTTTC
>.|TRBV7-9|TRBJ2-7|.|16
CASSSSGTATSYEQYF
TGTGCCAGCAGCTCCTCCGGGACGGCAACCTCCTACGAGCAGTACTTC
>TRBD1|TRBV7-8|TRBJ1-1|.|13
CASSLQGEAEAFF
TGTGCCAGCAGCTTACAGGGGGAGGCTGAAGCTTTCTTT
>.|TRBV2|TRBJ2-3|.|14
CASSGPGVPDTQYF
TGTGCCAGCAGTGGACCCGGGGTTCCTGATACGCAGTATTTT
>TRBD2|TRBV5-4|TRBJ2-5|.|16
CASSGLTSGGLETQYF
TGTGCCAGCAGCGGGTTGACTAGCGGGGGCTTGGAGACCCAGTACTTC
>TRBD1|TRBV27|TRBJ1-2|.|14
CASSFGGQGLGYTF
TGTGCCAGCAGTTTTGGGGGACAGGGCTTGGGCTACACCTTC
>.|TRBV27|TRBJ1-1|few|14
CASSMDSRNTEAFF
TGTGCCAGCAGCATGGACAGCCGGAACACTGAAGCTTTCTTT